Each of the 9 T cell receptor beta chains below was sequenced from the same sample in a study of T cell clonality in common variable immunodeficiency. The method was immunoSEQ multiplex PCR; TCRdb's version includes in-frame clones alone and lacks a portion of them. This sample has 55,000 to 65,000 clones, each found more than once. The specimen was peripheral blood mononuclear cells. The source of these receptors is a person aged 18 to 70 in good health.

This clone was detected many times. The read comes to an end 3 residues before the CDR3 does, leaving the germline J gene to fill in the end. This chain joins TRBV5-8 and TRBJ1-5; 7 bases align to TRBD1. The CDR3 has 15 residues. Trimming removed 5 bases from V and 3 bases from J; junction bases left unmatched: 8. Germline values: CDR1 SGHTS, CDR2 YDEGEE. CDR3 bases read: TGTGCCAGCAGATATTCCGGGACAGTCAATCAGCCC. This gives the protein CASRYSGTVNQP. The entire CDR3 protein reads CASRYSGTVNQPQHF.

This clone has a count of ten or more. The read comes to an end 3 residues before the CDR3 does, leaving the germline J gene to fill in the end. V usage is TRBV20-1 and J usage is TRBJ1-3, with D maybe TRBD1 (5 bases). Germline loops: CDR1 DFQATT, CDR2 SNEGSKA (reference sequence). The CDR3 totals 11 residues. The CDR3 sequence: CSANEGVAIYF. The part of the CDR3 DNA that was read is TGCAGTGCGAACGAAGGGGTGGCG.

This clone was recorded many times. Read sequence stops 3 residues before the CDR3 end, and the germline J gene provides the missing end. The J gene is TRBJ1-2, the V gene TRBV2; 12 nucleotides line up with TRBD1. Per the germline V gene, CDR1 is SNHLY and CDR2 is FYNNEI. The CDR3 totals 12 residues. CDR3 DNA (partial): TGTGCCACCAGGGACAGGGGGCTCGGC. Amino acids: CATRDRGLG. The full CDR3 protein is CATRDRGLGYTF.

This clone was seen at least ten times. The CDR3 reads CASSSHRDRDRYEQYF. The DNA read from the CDR3 is TGTGCCAGCAGTTCTCACCGGGACAGGGATCGCTACGAG. The chain recombines TRBV6-2 or TRBV6-3 with TRBJ2-7; 9 nucleotides match TRBD1. The CDR3 goes on 3 residues after the read ends, and that part is filled in from the germline J gene. V lost 4 bases to trimming and J lost 3 bases; unmatched junction nucleotides: 10. Per germline, CDR1 MNHEY and CDR2 SVGEGT. The CDR3 length is 16 residues.

This clone showed up many times. Coverage ceases 3 residues before the CDR3 finishes, and the germline J gene fills in the end. The chain recombines TRBV29-1 with TRBJ2-2; D not certain. This CDR3 has 11 amino acids. CDR1 is SQVTM and CDR2 is ANQGSEA in the germline V gene. The V end was cut by 6 bases, the J end by 7 bases, with 9 bases between. Partial CDR3 DNA: TGCAGCGTCTCGTCCCTCGGGGAG. Its translation is CSVSSLGE. The full CDR3 is CSVSSLGELFF.

This clone has a count of ten or more. The sequenced part of the CDR3 DNA is TGCAGTGCTCCCCCCGCCCGGGACTGGAACACTGAA. This sequence encodes CSAPPARDWNTE. The whole CDR3 reads CSAPPARDWNTEAFF. This chain links TRBV20-1 with TRBJ1-1, with a tentative D call TRBD1 (5 bases). Sequencing ends 3 residues short of the CDR3 end; the germline J gene provides the rest. The germline V gene has CDR1 DFQATT and CDR2 SNEGSKA (reference sequence). The CDR3 covers 15 residues. V lost 5 bases to trimming and J lost 1 base, with 17 bases between them.

This clone appeared a few times. With the read ending 3 residues before the CDR3 end, the germline J gene is used to fill in that end. The chain is built from TRBV25-1 and TRBJ2-7, with 10 bases that match TRBD2. Germline lookup yields CDR1 MGHDK and CDR2 SYGVNS. The CDR3 is made up of 14 amino acids. The junction had 2 bases not matched to a gene; V was cut back by 4 bases and J by 2 bases. CDR3 amino acids: CASSGTSGPYEQYF. The sequenced part of the CDR3 DNA is TGTGCCAGCAGTGGGACTAGCGGTCCCTACGAG.

This clone occurred many times. The CDR3 end is not reached by the read, which stops 3 residues before it; the germline J gene fills it in. The J gene is TRBJ2-7, the V gene TRBV20-1; 14 nucleotides agree with TRBD2. Per the germline V gene, CDR1 is DFQATT and CDR2 is SNEGSKA (reference sequence). Trimming removed 6 bases from V and 3 bases from J; junction bases left unmatched: 7. The CDR3 sequence is 15 residues long. CDR3 DNA (partial): TGCAGTGCGCCCGGGACTAGCGGGAGTTACTACGAG. Protein sequence: CSAPGTSGSYYE. In full, the CDR3 reads CSAPGTSGSYYEQYF.

This clone was counted ten times or more. The read ends 3 residues before the CDR3 terminus; that terminus is restored from the germline J gene. The chain carries TRBV7-9 and TRBJ1-4; D unresolved. V was cut by 2 bases and J by 8 bases, with 15 bases left in between. CDR1 and CDR2 from the germline V gene are SEHNR and FQNEAQ (reference sequence). The CDR3 totals 15 residues. The CDR3 bases that were read are TGTGCCAGCAGCTTAAGTCGCGTATCAGGAGAAAAA. This gives the protein CASSLSRVSGEK. The CDR3 in its entirety is CASSLSRVSGEKLFF.